The next 24 T cell receptor beta chains were all read from a single sample in a study of T cell changes during pregnancy in multiple sclerosis. Profiled with immunoSEQ multiplex PCR; TCRdb holds only in-frame clones, not every one. The table lists around 50,000 clones, about 94% of them singletons. Sample: CD8+ T cells from peripheral blood mononuclear cells, taken in the first trimester of pregnancy. The receptors were gathered from a female donor with multiple sclerosis, enrolled in a pregnancy study.

Sample share makes this clone medium-sized. The genes are TRBV5-4 and TRBJ2-1; 10 nucleotides align to TRBD2. The ends lost 0 bases at V and 7 bases at J; junction bases unmatched: 10. Germline V gene sequence: CDR1 SGHNT, CDR2 YYREEE (reference sequence). This CDR3 contains 17 residues. CDR3 nucleotides: TGTGCCAGCAGCTTGGAGGTCAGCGGGGGGGCGAGGAATGAGCAGTTCTTC. Its translation: CASSLEVSGGARNEQFF.

This clone was counted once. The V call is TRBV5-6, the J call TRBJ1-6, with D perhaps matching TRBD1 (5 bases). Germline V CDR1 and CDR2: SGHDT, YYEEEE. This CDR3 spans 14 amino acids. V lost 2 bases to trimming and J lost 7 bases, with 10 bases between them. The DNA of the CDR3 is TGTGCCAGCAGCTTCTGGGGCCTGAATTCACCCCTCCACTTT. It yields the protein CASSFWGLNSPLHF.

The genes are TRBV6-1 and TRBJ2-1, with 7 bases matching TRBD1. The CDR3 consists of 15 residues. J gave up 4 bases and V 1 base, and 4 bases lay outside the gene matches. The germline V gene has CDR1 MNHNS and CDR2 SASEGT. This chain's CDR3 is CASSEVGTVYNEQFF. The CDR3 DNA is TGTGCCAGCAGTGAAGTGGGGACAGTTTACAATGAGCAGTTCTTC.

The chain uses TRBV9 and TRBJ2-7; the match to TRBD2 covers 9 bases. CDR1 and CDR2 (germline): SGDLS, YYNGEE. The CDR3 consists of 14 residues. With V trimmed by 3 bases and J by 2 bases, 3 bases remained unmatched. The CDR3 sequence is CASSASSGAYEQYF. The CDR3 DNA sequence: TGTGCCAGCAGCGCCTCTAGCGGGGCCTACGAGCAGTACTTC.

V is TRBV12-5 and J is TRBJ2-7; the match to TRBD2 covers 12 bases. The V segment lost 2 bases and the J segment 4 bases; nucleotides outside the gene matches: 3. The CDR3 extends over 15 amino acids. Germline V gives CDR1 LGHNT, CDR2 FRNRAP. CDR3 in DNA: TGTGCTAGTGGTTTGACTAGCGGGGGGTGGTACGAGCAGTACTTC. Amino acids: CASGLTSGGWYEQYF.

In DNA form, the CDR3 reads TGTGCCAGCAGCGCCCCCGGGACTACCATTTCCTTCACAGATACGCAGTATTTT. Translated, it gives CASSAPGTTISFTDTQYF. The V call is TRBV2, the J call TRBJ2-3; 7 bases agree with TRBD2. With V trimmed by 6 bases and J by 2 bases, 17 bases remained unmatched. CDR1 SNHLY and CDR2 FYNNEI come from the germline V gene. The CDR3 totals 18 residues.

The chain recombines TRBV4-3 with TRBJ1-4, with 8 nucleotides matching TRBD1. This CDR3 has 15 residues. Germline loops: CDR1 LGHNA, CDR2 YSLEER. Trimming removed 3 bases from V and 4 bases from J; junction bases left unmatched: 4. The CDR3 coding sequence is TGCGCCAGCAGCCATGACAGGGGAGGTAATGAAAAACTGTTTTTT. Translation: CASSHDRGGNEKLFF.

The chain combines TRBV6-5 with TRBJ2-7; the D gene is possibly TRBD2 (5 bases). This CDR3 contains 14 residues. V gave up 2 bases and J gave up 3 bases, with 11 bases separating them. CDR1 and CDR2 (germline): MNHEY, SVGAGI. CDR3 protein: CASSYGAGDYEQYF. In DNA, the CDR3 is TGTGCCAGCAGTTACGGCGCCGGGGACTACGAGCAGTACTTC.

The chain couples TRBV19 to TRBJ2-3, with TRBD1 as a possible D gene (6 bases). Germline CDR1 LNHDA, CDR2 SQIVND (reference sequence). This CDR3 has 15 residues. V lost 4 bases, J lost 0 bases, and 11 bases lay in between. The CDR3 is CASSRLDSSTDTQYF. The CDR3 nucleotides read TGTGCCAGTAGTAGATTGGACAGTAGCACAGATACGCAGTATTTT.

The chain joins TRBV6-6 to TRBJ2-1; TRBD2 matches at 7 bases. This CDR3 region has 15 residues. J gave up 0 bases and V 4 bases, and 3 bases lay outside the gene matches. Germline CDR1 is MNHNY and CDR2 is SVGAGI (reference sequence). The CDR3 loop is CASSWSGASYNEQFF. The CDR3 nucleotides read TGTGCCAGCAGTTGGAGCGGGGCCTCCTACAATGAGCAGTTCTTC.

The chain carries TRBV10-2 and TRBJ2-7; D is unclear. V shed 6 bases and J shed 0 bases, with 12 bases lying between them. This CDR3 is built from 14 residues. The germline gives CDR1 WSHSY, CDR2 SAAADI. CDR3 in DNA: TGCGCCAGCAGCCTGGAGAAGAGCTCCTACGAGCAGTACTTC. Its translation: CASSLEKSSYEQYF.

The chain carries TRBV10-2 and TRBJ2-1; 8 nucleotides align to TRBD2. The germline V gene encodes CDR1 WSHSY and CDR2 SAAADI. The CDR3 sequence is 15 residues long. V dropped 7 bases and J dropped 8; count of bases not matched to a gene: 13. CDR3: CASNGVTGGPYEQFF. The CDR3 DNA sequence: TGCGCCAGCAATGGGGTTACGGGAGGGCCATATGAGCAGTTCTTC.

This chain uses TRBV10-1 with TRBJ2-7, with D uncertain. CDR3 length: 14 amino acids. Trimming cost V 2 bases and J 6 bases, with 14 bases left between them. Germline V gene sequence: CDR1 WNHNN, CDR2 SYGVQD (reference sequence). This CDR3 is CASSEGPRSSEQYF. The DNA of the CDR3 is TGCGCCAGCAGTGAGGGGCCGCGAAGCTCCGAGCAGTACTTC.

The chain is built from TRBV18 and TRBJ2-7, with a tentative D call TRBD1 (5 bases). This CDR3 has 13 residues. Germline CDR1 and CDR2: KGHSH and LQKENI. Trimming took off 3 bases at V and 3 bases at J, with 9 bases between the two ends. CDR3 DNA sequence: TGTGCCAGCTCACCGGGGCAGAACTACGAGCAGTACTTC. This encodes CASSPGQNYEQYF.

This clone was seen once. V gene TRBV6-1 combines with J gene TRBJ1-4, with a weak D call TRBD1 (5 bases). This CDR3 is 15 amino acids long. The germline V gene has CDR1 MNHNS and CDR2 SASEGT. V lost 5 bases and J 8 bases, leaving 18 bases between the germline ends. The CDR3 here is CASSPSFGGDEKLFF. DNA of the CDR3: TGTGCCAGCAGTCCAAGTTTTGGGGGGGACGAAAAACTGTTTTTT.

The chain is built from TRBV19 and TRBJ2-7, with D possibly being TRBD1 (6 bases). CDR1 and CDR2 (germline): LNHDA, SQIVND (reference sequence). The CDR3 is made up of 13 amino acids. V lost 9 bases to trimming and J lost 2 bases, with 14 bases between them. The DNA of the CDR3 is TGTGCCAGGGGAACAGGGACGGCCTACGAGCAGTACTTC. Translation: CARGTGTAYEQYF.

This clone appeared a single time. The chain uses TRBV9 and TRBJ2-1; 8 nucleotides match TRBD2. The CDR3 consists of 15 residues. After removal of 4 bases from V and 3 bases from J, the junction contained 6 bases not matched to a gene. Germline CDR1 reads SGDLS; CDR2 reads YYNGEE. The CDR3 here is CASSTSGSDYNEQFF. For the CDR3, the DNA is TGTGCCAGCAGCACGAGCGGGAGTGACTACAATGAGCAGTTCTTC.

The chain combines TRBV18 with TRBJ1-1; D is unresolved. Trimming cost V 1 base and J 0 bases, with 3 bases left between them. Per the germline V gene, CDR1 is KGHSH and CDR2 is LQKENI. This CDR3 comprises 13 residues. The CDR3 is CASSPLMNTEAFF. For the CDR3, the DNA is TGTGCCAGCTCACCACTTATGAACACTGAAGCTTTCTTT.

The chain recombines TRBV9 with TRBJ1-4; no reliable D call. Germline lookup yields CDR1 SGDLS and CDR2 YYNGEE. V was shortened by 2 bases and J by 4 bases, with 9 bases between the two germline ends. CDR3 length equals 14 residues. The CDR3 DNA reads as TGTGCCAGCAGCGTTGACGGGAGTAATGAAAAACTGTTTTTT. This codes for CASSVDGSNEKLFF.

The chain links TRBV11-3 to TRBJ2-1; 7 bases map to TRBD2. Losses at the gene ends were 0 bases for V and 3 bases for J; bases not matched to a gene: 5. Per germline, CDR1 SGHNT and CDR2 YENEEA. CDR3 length equals 16 residues. The CDR3 DNA reads as TGTGCCAGCAGCTTAGAGCCCACTAGCGTCTACAATGAGCAGTTCTTC. Its translation: CASSLEPTSVYNEQFF.

This clone was recorded only once. This rearrangement joins TRBV7-3 to TRBJ2-6, with D unresolved. Germline lookup yields CDR1 SGHTA and CDR2 FQGTGA. The CDR3 totals 15 residues. The germline V and J ends were trimmed by 5 bases and 3 bases, with 11 bases remaining between them. CDR3 residues: CASSPGTGGANVLTF. The DNA for the CDR3 is TGTGCCAGCAGCCCCGGAACGGGTGGGGCCAACGTCCTGACTTTC.

V gene TRBV15 combines with J gene TRBJ2-1; the D gene is possibly TRBD1 (6 bases). Germline CDR1 reads LNHNV; CDR2 reads YYDKDF (reference sequence). The CDR3 sequence is 13 residues long. Trimming removed 5 bases from V and 6 bases from J, with 11 bases in between. The CDR3 here is CATSAGTTNEQFF. For the CDR3, the DNA is TGTGCCACCAGCGCCGGGACAACCAATGAGCAGTTCTTC.

CDR3 sequence (DNA): TGTGCCAGCACCCTAGGACAGGGGGCGAATCCAACCGGGGAGCTGTTTTTT. Translated, it gives CASTLGQGANPTGELFF. The chain carries TRBV7-6 and TRBJ2-2; TRBD1 matches at 11 bases. The CDR3 has 17 amino acids. V was pared by 7 bases and J by 5 bases, with 12 bases of the junction left unmatched. Germline V gene lookup returns CDR1 SGHVS and CDR2 FNYEAQ.

This rearrangement joins TRBV5-8 to TRBJ1-1; D gene uncertain. This CDR3 region has 14 residues. V lost 1 base to trimming and J lost 0 bases, with 7 bases between them. Per the germline V gene, CDR1 is SGHTS and CDR2 is YDEGEE. CDR3 DNA: TGTGCCAGCAGCTTGAGAGACTTGAACACTGAAGCTTTCTTT. This encodes CASSLRDLNTEAFF.